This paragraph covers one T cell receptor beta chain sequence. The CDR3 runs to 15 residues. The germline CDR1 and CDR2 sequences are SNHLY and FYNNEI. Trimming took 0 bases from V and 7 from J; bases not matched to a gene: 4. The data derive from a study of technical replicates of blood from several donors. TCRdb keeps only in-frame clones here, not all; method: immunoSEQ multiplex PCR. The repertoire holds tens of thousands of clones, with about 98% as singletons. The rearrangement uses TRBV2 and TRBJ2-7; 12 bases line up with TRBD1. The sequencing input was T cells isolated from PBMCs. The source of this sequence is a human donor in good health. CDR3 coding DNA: TGTGCCAGCAGTGAAGCGGGGACAGGGGGCGATGAGCAGTACTTC. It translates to CASSEAGTGGDEQYF. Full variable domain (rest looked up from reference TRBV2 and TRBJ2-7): EPEVTQTPSHQVTQMGQEVILRCVPISNHLYFYWYRQILGQKVEFLVSFYNNEISEKSEIFDDQFSVERPDGSNFTLKIRSTKLEDSAMYFCASSEAGTGGDEQYFGPGTRLTVT.